These T cell receptor beta chains were read from a single sample in a study of blood T cell repertoires in COVID-19. The table came from immunoSEQ multiplex PCR; TCRdb's copy has only in-frame clones and leaves some out. The sample consists of 270,000 or so clones, approximately 90% of them appearing once. What was sequenced was peripheral blood. The receptors here all came from a man aged 40-55 years with acute or convalescent COVID-19. Each CDR3 is given with its conserved first and last residue. A D gene is named only where the DNA matches it firmly. The size of a clone is reported for some rows only, either as once, few or many, or as a class for expanded clones.

j_gene,len,abundance,d_gene,v_gene,CDR3aa,CDR3nt
TRBJ1-6,14,few,.,TRBV14,CASSQGQNNSPLHF,TGTGCCAGCAGCCAAGGACAGAATAATTCACCCCTCCACTTT
TRBJ1-2,16,.,.,TRBV27,CASSFSVWTSPSGYTF,TGTGCCAGCAGTTTCTCTGTCTGGACATCCCCGAGCGGCTACACCTTC
TRBJ1-6,15,once,.,TRBV6-6,CASSYSQGYNSPLHF,TGTGCCAGCAGTTACTCCCAGGGTTATAATTCACCCCTCCACTTT
TRBJ2-7,14,.,TRBD1,TRBV2,CASSMGTGGHEQYF,TGTGCCAGCAGTATGGGGACAGGGGGCCACGAGCAGTACTTC
TRBJ2-2,14,.,TRBD2,TRBV24-1,CATSAQLASGELFF,TGTGCCACCAGTGCACAACTAGCGTCCGGGGAGCTGTTTTTT
TRBJ1-2,13,.,.,TRBV5-1,CASSSQGGDGYTF,TGCGCCAGCAGCTCTCAGGGAGGGGATGGCTACACCTTC
TRBJ1-2,13,.,TRBD1,TRBV30,CAWSVNRGGGYTF,TGTGCCTGGAGTGTAAACAGGGGAGGTGGCTACACCTTC
TRBJ1-5,17,.,.,TRBV4-1,CASSQEGTQWGNQPQHF,TGCGCCAGCAGCCAAGAAGGGACACAGTGGGGCAATCAGCCCCAGCATTTT
TRBJ2-3,15,.,.,TRBV6-5,CAAGGRSSSTDTQYF,TGTGCCGCAGGGGGGAGATCTTCTAGCACAGATACGCAGTATTTT
TRBJ1-2,18,.,.,TRBV5-1,CASSLGGPGVPSNYGYTF,TGCGCCAGCAGCTTGGGGGGCCCAGGGGTCCCATCTAACTATGGCTACACCTTC
TRBJ1-5,15,.,.,TRBV5-8,CASSAQEGSNQPQHF,TGTGCCAGCAGCGCCCAGGAAGGCTCAAATCAGCCCCAGCATTTT
TRBJ2-1,16,.,TRBD1,TRBV19,CASKDRGQGVYNEQFF,TGTGCCAGTAAAGACAGGGGCCAGGGGGTCTACAATGAGCAGTTCTTC
TRBJ1-4,16,.,.,TRBV5-1,CASSLVVGAAGEKLFF,TGCGCCAGCAGCTTGGTAGTTGGTGCGGCCGGGGAAAAACTGTTTTTT
TRBJ1-2,17,.,TRBD1,TRBV14,CASSQDPNGQGKFGYTF,TGTGCCAGCAGCCAAGATCCGAACGGACAGGGTAAATTTGGCTACACCTTC
TRBJ1-3,20,.,.,TRBV18,CASSPSRRDTFPGAGNTIYF,TGTGCCAGCTCACCAAGCAGACGGGACACTTTTCCGGGTGCTGGAAACACCATATATTTT
TRBJ1-1,14,.,.,TRBV2,CATRLRGLNTEAFF,TGTGCCACCCGTCTCCGGGGTTTGAACACTGAAGCTTTCTTT
TRBJ1-4,11,.,.,TRBV7-9,CASTSSEKLFF,TGTGCCAGCACCAGTAGTGAAAAACTGTTTTTT
TRBJ1-2,14,once,.,TRBV30,CAWSVEGLIYGYTF,TGTGCCTGGAGTGTCGAGGGCCTCATCTATGGCTACACCTTC
TRBJ1-2,15,few,TRBD1,TRBV18,CASSPLQGDRVVYTF,TGTGCCAGCTCACCCTTACAGGGGGATCGCGTAGTCTACACCTTC
TRBJ2-7,14,.,TRBD1,TRBV30,CAWTPWDRAYEQYF,TGTGCCTGGACCCCGTGGGACAGGGCCTACGAGCAGTACTTC
TRBJ1-6,16,.,TRBD1,TRBV18,CASSPLGQGADSPLHF,TGTGCCAGCTCACCATTGGGACAGGGGGCAGATTCACCCCTCCACTTT
TRBJ1-3,14,.,TRBD1,TRBV25-1,CASSGTGSGNTIYF,TGTGCCAGCAGTGGGACAGGCTCTGGAAACACCATATATTTT
TRBJ2-7,13,.,.,TRBV15,CATSRDPQYEQYF,TGTGCCACCAGCAGAGATCCCCAGTACGAGCAGTACTTC
TRBJ1-6,15,few,.,TRBV5-1,CASSLGATANSPLHF,TGCGCCAGCAGCTTGGGGGCGACAGCTAATTCACCCCTCCACTTT
TRBJ1-2,16,.,.,TRBV3-1/TRBV3-2,CASSPSGGRVNYGYTF,TGTGCCAGCAGCCCCTCGGGTGGTCGAGTAAACTATGGCTACACCTTC
TRBJ1-5,14,.,TRBD1,TRBV29-1,CSVLGQGPNQPQHF,TGCAGCGTCCTCGGACAGGGACCCAATCAGCCCCAGCATTTT
TRBJ2-3,16,.,.,TRBV5-6,CASSSLPGLSTDTQYF,TGTGCCAGCAGCTCGCTCCCCGGACTTAGCACAGATACGCAGTATTTT